This T cell receptor (beta chain) was identified during a study of Tregs in tolerant kidney transplant recipients. The table came from immunoSEQ multiplex PCR; TCRdb's copy has only in-frame clones and leaves some out. Here the sample table reports tens of thousands of clones. Study findings and constraints: Biological reproducibility was not directly addressed in this study. In tolerant patients, donor-specific Tregs outgrew total Tregs, suggesting antigen-driven expansion.

CD4+CD25+CD127- Tregs, CD4+CD25- non-Tregs, CD4 and CD8 cells were sorted. As concerns this clone: Its antigen is currently unknown. Coverage ceases 3 residues before the CDR3 finishes, and the germline J gene fills in the end.

Germline lookup yields CDR1 SGHTA and CDR2 FQGNSA. This CDR3 has 12 residues. The material sequenced was CD8+ T cells from blood, taken before the transplant. This clonotype was sampled from a human donor who received a combined kidney and bone marrow transplant. The genes are TRBV7-2 and TRBJ1-2, with 8 bases identical to TRBD1. The sequenced CDR3 bases are TGTGCCAGCAGCATGACAGGGGAAGGC. Encoded protein: CASSMTGEG. The CDR3 as a whole reads CASSMTGEGYTF.